This T cell receptor (beta chain) is drawn from a study of cytomegalovirus exposure and HLA in healthy donors. The donors (healthy individuals) were bone marrow donors. The junction had 8 bases not matched to a gene; V was cut back by 2 bases and J by 8 bases. The length of the CDR3 is 13 residues. Germline CDR1 GTSNPN, CDR2 SVGIG (reference sequence). For this clone: Its antigen is not identified.

Study findings and constraints: Earlier results showed most TCR beta V segments being productive about 87% or about 30% of the time.

The PCR ran on 60 Vbeta and 13 Jbeta primers. Original handling: A later analysis tallied approximately 87 million unique TCR beta chains, around 10 million of them shared. Using immunoSEQ multiplex PCR, the repertoire was profiled, and TCRdb retains in-frame clones only, with some absent. D and trimming come from the DNA, and the V and J calls and clone size come from that table. This sample's clone table lists 120,000 or so clones. The clonotype was recovered from a man between 18 and 35 years old in good health and CMV-seronegative. The chain is built from TRBV30 and TRBJ1-2; 7 bases fit TRBD1. Sequenced: PBMCs. CDR3: CAWSLRQGEGYTF. The CDR3 coding sequence is TGTGCCTGGAGTCTAAGACAGGGAGAAGGCTACACCTTC.